These T cell receptor beta chains were read from a single sample in a study of CD8 T cells in ankylosing spondylitis. TCRdb independently ran MiXCR on the 5' RACE reads; one entry per CDR3 protein. The sample consists of roughly 700,000 distinct CDR3 sequences, around a fifth of them appearing once. Material for sequencing was blood, either unsorted or a sorted T cell fraction (not recorded which). The receptors were sampled from a male donor with ankylosing spondylitis. CDR3s include the opening cysteine and the closing phenylalanine or tryptophan. The order of the fields is J gene, D gene, clone size, V gene, CDR3 protein, CDR3 DNA. D genes are given only for firm matches. A clone size is listed for some rows: how often the clone was seen (once, few, many), or a class if it is expanded.

j_gene: TRBJ2-7; d_gene: TRBD1; abundance: -; v_gene: TRBV7-8; CDR3aa: CASSLALGQGDYEQYF; CDR3nt: TGTGCCAGCAGCTTAGCGCTAGGACAGGGGGACTACGAGCAGTACTTC
j_gene: TRBJ2-3; d_gene: -; abundance: many; v_gene: TRBV7-8; CDR3aa: CASSSGNTDTQYF; CDR3nt: TGTGCCAGCAGCTCCGGGAACACAGATACGCAGTATTTT
j_gene: TRBJ2-3; d_gene: TRBD2; abundance: many; v_gene: TRBV24-1; CDR3aa: CATSDPSGASTDTQYF; CDR3nt: TGTGCCACCAGTGACCCTAGCGGGGCCTCCACAGATACGCAGTATTTT
j_gene: TRBJ2-1; d_gene: -; abundance: many; v_gene: TRBV15; CDR3aa: CATSRDTAMEQFF; CDR3nt: TGTGCCACCAGCAGAGATACAGCGATGGAGCAGTTCTTC
j_gene: TRBJ1-2; d_gene: -; abundance: -; v_gene: TRBV5-1; CDR3aa: CASSLGLDGYTF; CDR3nt: TGCGCCAGCAGTTTGGGCCTGGATGGCTACACCTTC
j_gene: TRBJ1-2; d_gene: -; abundance: -; v_gene: TRBV7-6; CDR3aa: CASSSRRPPNYGYTF; CDR3nt: TGTGCCAGCAGCTCCCGCAGGCCTCCTAACTATGGCTACACCTTC
j_gene: TRBJ2-3; d_gene: -; abundance: few; v_gene: TRBV20-1; CDR3aa: CSAREGSLGDTQYF; CDR3nt: TGCAGTGCTAGAGAGGGGTCGCTGGGAGATACGCAGTATTTT
j_gene: TRBJ2-6; d_gene: -; abundance: -; v_gene: TRBV9; CDR3aa: CASSVGYSGANVLTF; CDR3nt: TGTGCCAGCAGCGTAGGATACTCTGGGGCCAACGTCCTGACTTTC
j_gene: TRBJ2-1; d_gene: TRBD2; abundance: few; v_gene: TRBV6-5; CDR3aa: CASSFTGTSGHNEQFF; CDR3nt: TGTGCCAGCAGTTTCACCGGGACTAGCGGACACAATGAGCAGTTCTTC
j_gene: TRBJ2-7; d_gene: -; abundance: few; v_gene: TRBV4-1; CDR3aa: CASSRAERSSYEQYF; CDR3nt: TGCGCCAGCAGCCGAGCGGAGCGGAGCTCCTACGAGCAGTACTTC
j_gene: TRBJ2-1; d_gene: -; abundance: few; v_gene: TRBV20-1; CDR3aa: CSAPNQGREIQYNEQFF; CDR3nt: TGCAGTGCCCCCAACCAGGGGCGGGAGATCCAATACAATGAGCAGTTCTTC
j_gene: TRBJ1-6; d_gene: TRBD1; abundance: -; v_gene: TRBV5-1; CDR3aa: CASSVLDRGYSPLHF; CDR3nt: TGCGCCAGCAGCGTACTGGACAGGGGGTATTCACCCCTCCACTTT
j_gene: TRBJ1-4; d_gene: -; abundance: -; v_gene: TRBV20-1; CDR3aa: CSAREGGGEKLFF; CDR3nt: TGCAGTGCTAGAGAGGGAGGAGGTGAAAAACTGTTTTTT
j_gene: TRBJ1-1; d_gene: -; abundance: -; v_gene: TRBV6-1; CDR3aa: CASSPRNLNTEAFF; CDR3nt: TGTGCCAGCAGTCCAAGGAACCTGAACACTGAAGCTTTCTTT
j_gene: TRBJ1-6; d_gene: TRBD1; abundance: -; v_gene: TRBV7-8; CDR3aa: CASSLGQGMNSPLHF; CDR3nt: TGTGCCAGCAGCTTAGGACAGGGGATGAATTCACCCCTCCACTTT
j_gene: TRBJ1-3; d_gene: -; abundance: few; v_gene: TRBV12-3/TRBV12-4; CDR3aa: CASSLGHPIYSGNTIYF; CDR3nt: TGTGCCAGCAGCCTTGGCCATCCGATTTACTCTGGAAACACCATATATTTT
j_gene: TRBJ2-7; d_gene: -; abundance: -; v_gene: TRBV7-3; CDR3aa: CASSLWAGSSYEQYF; CDR3nt: TGTGCCAGCAGCTTATGGGCAGGGAGCTCCTACGAGCAGTACTTC
j_gene: TRBJ2-7; d_gene: -; abundance: few; v_gene: TRBV12-3/TRBV12-4; CDR3aa: CASSLTPSLNEQYF; CDR3nt: TGTGCCAGCAGTTTAACTCCAAGTTTAAACGAGCAGTACTTC
j_gene: TRBJ2-7; d_gene: TRBD1; abundance: -; v_gene: TRBV28; CDR3aa: CASTEGPGQGYEQYF; CDR3nt: TGTGCCAGCACCGAAGGACCGGGACAGGGTTACGAGCAGTACTTC
j_gene: TRBJ2-2; d_gene: -; abundance: few; v_gene: TRBV6-4; CDR3aa: CASSDLTTGELFF; CDR3nt: TGTGCCAGCAGTGACCTTACGACCGGGGAGCTGTTTTTT
j_gene: TRBJ2-2; d_gene: -; abundance: -; v_gene: TRBV24-1; CDR3aa: CATSDPGMNTGELFF; CDR3nt: TGTGCCACCAGTGATCCGGGGATGAACACCGGGGAGCTGTTTTTT
j_gene: TRBJ2-7; d_gene: TRBD1; abundance: once; v_gene: TRBV3-1; CDR3aa: CASSRRQGSGYEQYF; CDR3nt: TGTGCCAGCAGCCGCCGACAGGGGAGTGGGTACGAGCAGTACTTC
j_gene: TRBJ2-7; d_gene: -; abundance: many; v_gene: TRBV9; CDR3aa: CASSVEGTTYEQYF; CDR3nt: TGTGCCAGCAGCGTAGAAGGGACAACCTACGAGCAGTACTTC
j_gene: TRBJ2-7; d_gene: TRBD1; abundance: -; v_gene: TRBV28; CDR3aa: CASSLATGGYEQYF; CDR3nt: TGTGCCAGCAGTTTAGCGACAGGGGGCTACGAGCAGTACTTC
j_gene: TRBJ1-1; d_gene: -; abundance: few; v_gene: TRBV4-2; CDR3aa: CASSRVGATEAFF; CDR3nt: TGTGCCAGCAGCCGTGTAGGGGCCACTGAAGCTTTCTTT
j_gene: TRBJ2-1; d_gene: -; abundance: -; v_gene: TRBV28; CDR3aa: CASSLLYRDGYNEQFF; CDR3nt: TGTGCCAGCAGTTTACTATACCGGGACGGCTACAATGAGCAGTTCTTC
j_gene: TRBJ1-5; d_gene: -; abundance: few; v_gene: TRBV12-3/TRBV12-4; CDR3aa: CASTMSLGAGNQPQHF; CDR3nt: TGTGCCAGCACCATGTCGCTGGGGGCTGGCAATCAGCCCCAGCATTTT
j_gene: TRBJ2-3; d_gene: TRBD2; abundance: -; v_gene: TRBV20-1; CDR3aa: CSARDLGGSYTQYF; CDR3nt: TGCAGTGCTAGAGATCTGGGCGGGAGTTATACGCAGTATTTT
j_gene: TRBJ1-6; d_gene: -; abundance: -; v_gene: TRBV4-3; CDR3aa: CASSQARQLVYNSPLHF; CDR3nt: TGCGCCAGCAGCCAGGCGAGGCAGCTAGTCTATAATTCACCCCTCCACTTT
j_gene: TRBJ2-7; d_gene: -; abundance: few; v_gene: TRBV5-5; CDR3aa: CASRDTSSEAYEQYF; CDR3nt: TGTGCCAGCAGGGATACTAGCTCAGAAGCCTACGAGCAGTACTTC
j_gene: TRBJ1-4; d_gene: TRBD1; abundance: -; v_gene: TRBV27; CDR3aa: CASSPRTGEATNEKLFF; CDR3nt: TGTGCCAGCAGTCCTAGGACAGGGGAAGCAACTAATGAAAAACTGTTTTTT
j_gene: TRBJ2-7; d_gene: -; abundance: once; v_gene: TRBV7-9; CDR3aa: CASSHPLDKTYEQYF; CDR3nt: TGTGCCAGCAGCCACCCCCTGGACAAAACCTACGAGCAGTACTTC
j_gene: TRBJ2-3; d_gene: -; abundance: few; v_gene: TRBV28; CDR3aa: CASSTQDGYTDTQYF; CDR3nt: TGTGCCAGCAGTACGCAGGACGGTTACACAGATACGCAGTATTTT
j_gene: TRBJ2-1; d_gene: TRBD2; abundance: -; v_gene: TRBV20-1; CDR3aa: CSARDSASGRAYNEQFF; CDR3nt: TGCAGTGCTAGAGATTCGGCTAGCGGGAGGGCTTACAATGAGCAGTTCTTC
j_gene: TRBJ2-7; d_gene: TRBD2; abundance: many; v_gene: TRBV9; CDR3aa: CASSVTQAGDEQYF; CDR3nt: TGTGCCAGCAGCGTAACCCAGGCGGGGGACGAGCAGTACTTC
j_gene: TRBJ1-2; d_gene: TRBD1; abundance: -; v_gene: TRBV20-1; CDR3aa: CSASSGTGHGYTF; CDR3nt: TGCAGTGCTAGTAGCGGGACAGGGCACGGCTACACCTTC
j_gene: TRBJ1-3; d_gene: TRBD1; abundance: few; v_gene: TRBV12-3/TRBV12-4; CDR3aa: CASSPYPGQGTGGNTIYF; CDR3nt: TGTGCCAGCAGTCCCTACCCAGGACAGGGGACGGGTGGAAACACCATATATTTT
j_gene: TRBJ2-1; d_gene: TRBD1; abundance: -; v_gene: TRBV12-3/TRBV12-4; CDR3aa: CASKSLTGDSYNEQFF; CDR3nt: TGTGCCAGCAAAAGCTTAACAGGGGACTCCTACAATGAGCAGTTCTTC
j_gene: TRBJ2-3; d_gene: -; abundance: few; v_gene: TRBV6-5; CDR3aa: CASSYSLIATDTQYF; CDR3nt: TGTGCCAGCAGTTACTCGCTTATAGCCACAGATACGCAGTATTTT
j_gene: TRBJ2-7; d_gene: -; abundance: many; v_gene: TRBV3-1; CDR3aa: CASSHSYEQYF; CDR3nt: TGTGCCAGCAGCCACTCCTACGAGCAGTACTTC
j_gene: TRBJ1-5; d_gene: -; abundance: few; v_gene: TRBV19; CDR3aa: CASSIRGYNQPQHF; CDR3nt: TGTGCCAGTAGTATACGGGGATACAATCAGCCCCAGCATTTT